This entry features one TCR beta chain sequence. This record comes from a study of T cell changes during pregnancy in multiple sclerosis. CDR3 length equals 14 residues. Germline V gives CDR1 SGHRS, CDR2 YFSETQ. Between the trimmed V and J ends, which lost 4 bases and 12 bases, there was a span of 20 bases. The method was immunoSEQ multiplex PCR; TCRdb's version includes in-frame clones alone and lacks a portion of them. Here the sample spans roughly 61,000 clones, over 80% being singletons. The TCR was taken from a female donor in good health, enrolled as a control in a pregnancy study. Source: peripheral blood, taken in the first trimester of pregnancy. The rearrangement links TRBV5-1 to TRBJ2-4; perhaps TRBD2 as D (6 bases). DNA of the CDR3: TGCGCCAGCAGCCCGTTGGGGCCCCAGGAGGGTCAGTACTTC. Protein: CASSPLGPQEGQYF.